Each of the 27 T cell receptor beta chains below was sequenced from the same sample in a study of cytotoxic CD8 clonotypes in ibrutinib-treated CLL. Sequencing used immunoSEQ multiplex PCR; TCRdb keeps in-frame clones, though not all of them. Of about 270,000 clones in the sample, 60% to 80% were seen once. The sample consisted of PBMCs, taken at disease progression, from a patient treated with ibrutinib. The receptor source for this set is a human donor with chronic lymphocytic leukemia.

The CDR3 region has the DNA TGTGCCAGCAGCGTAGAACTCGGGGGGGCCACAGAGACCCAGTACTTC. It codes for CASSVELGGATETQYF. The V and J genes are TRBV9 and TRBJ2-5, with TRBD2 matching over 8 bases. V shed 0 bases, J shed 4 bases, and the junction held 8 bases outside the gene matches. CDR3 length equals 16 residues. The germline CDR1 and CDR2 sequences are SGDLS and YYNGEE.

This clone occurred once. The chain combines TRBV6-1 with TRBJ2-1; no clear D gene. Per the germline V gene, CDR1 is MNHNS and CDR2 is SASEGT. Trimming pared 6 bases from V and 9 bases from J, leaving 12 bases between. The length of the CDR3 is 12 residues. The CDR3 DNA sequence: TGTGCCAGCAGCTCGCGAGTTGTTGAGCAGTTCTTC. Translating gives CASSSRVVEQFF.

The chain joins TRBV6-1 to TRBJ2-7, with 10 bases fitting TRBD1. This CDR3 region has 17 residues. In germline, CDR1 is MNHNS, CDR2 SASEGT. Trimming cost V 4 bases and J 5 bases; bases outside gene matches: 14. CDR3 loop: CASSVERAGTGVDEQYF. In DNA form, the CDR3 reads TGTGCCAGCAGTGTCGAAAGAGCCGGGACAGGGGTAGACGAGCAGTACTTC.

The CDR3 loop reads CASSFTGGRTEAFF. Here the CDR3 DNA reads TGTGCCAGCAGCTTTACAGGGGGCAGAACTGAAGCTTTCTTT. V is TRBV7-9 and J is TRBJ1-1; TRBD1 matches 9 bases. The CDR3 covers 14 residues. V was clipped by 3 bases and J by 5 bases; unmatched bases: 4. Germline CDR1 is SEHNR and CDR2 is FQNEAQ (reference sequence).

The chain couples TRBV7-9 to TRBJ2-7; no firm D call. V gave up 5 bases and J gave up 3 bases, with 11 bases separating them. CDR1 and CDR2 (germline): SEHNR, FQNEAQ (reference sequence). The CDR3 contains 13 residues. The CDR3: CASSTKTDYEQYF. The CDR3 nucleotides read TGTGCCAGCAGCACCAAGACGGACTACGAGCAGTACTTC.

The CDR3 sequence is CASSAGQGNTIYF. The CDR3 region has the DNA TGTGCCAGTAGTGCCGGACAGGGAAACACCATATATTTT. The J gene is TRBJ1-3, the V gene TRBV19; D is possibly TRBD1 (6 bases). The germline V gene encodes CDR1 LNHDA and CDR2 SQIVND (reference sequence). The ends were cut back, 5 bases at V and 4 bases at J, with 9 bases in the middle. This CDR3 is built from 13 residues. The variable domain in full, completed from reference TRBV19 and TRBJ1-3, reads DGGITQSPKYLFRKEGQNVTLSCEQNLNHDAMYWYRQDPGQGLRLIYYSQIVNDFQKGDIAEGYSVSREKKESFPLTVTSAQKNPTAFYLCASSAGQGNTIYFGEGSWLTVV.

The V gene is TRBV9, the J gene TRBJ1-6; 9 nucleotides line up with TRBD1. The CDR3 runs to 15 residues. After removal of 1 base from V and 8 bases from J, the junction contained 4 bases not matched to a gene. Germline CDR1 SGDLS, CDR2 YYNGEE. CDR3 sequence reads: CASSVLGQGYSPLHF. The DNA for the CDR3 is TGTGCCAGCAGCGTACTTGGACAGGGGTATTCACCCCTCCACTTT.

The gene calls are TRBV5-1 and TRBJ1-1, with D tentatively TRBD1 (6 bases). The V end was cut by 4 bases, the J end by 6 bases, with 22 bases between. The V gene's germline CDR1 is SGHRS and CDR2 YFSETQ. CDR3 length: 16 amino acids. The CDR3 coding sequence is TGCGCCAGCAGCCCCGACAGGCGTGCATCCCCCGCTGAAGCTTTCTTT. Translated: CASSPDRRASPAEAFF.

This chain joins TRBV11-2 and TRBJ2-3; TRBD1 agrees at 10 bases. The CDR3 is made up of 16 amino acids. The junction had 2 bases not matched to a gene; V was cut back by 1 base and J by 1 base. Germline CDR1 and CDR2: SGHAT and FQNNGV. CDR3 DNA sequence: TGTGCCAGCAGCTTAGGAGGGACAGGGGGCACAGATACGCAGTATTTT. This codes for CASSLGGTGGTDTQYF.

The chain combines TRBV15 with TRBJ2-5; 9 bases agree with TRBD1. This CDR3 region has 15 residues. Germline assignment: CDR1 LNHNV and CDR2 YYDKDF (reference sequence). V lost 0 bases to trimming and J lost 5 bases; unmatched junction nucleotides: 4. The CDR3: CATSRDRDRAETQYF. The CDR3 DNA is TGTGCCACCAGCAGAGATAGGGACAGGGCGGAGACCCAGTACTTC.

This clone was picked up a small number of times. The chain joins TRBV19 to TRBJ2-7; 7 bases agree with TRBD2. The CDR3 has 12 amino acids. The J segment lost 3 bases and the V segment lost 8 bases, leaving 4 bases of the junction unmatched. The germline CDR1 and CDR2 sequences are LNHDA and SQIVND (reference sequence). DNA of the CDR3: TGTGCCAGTGGGACTACGTACTACGAGCAGTACTTC. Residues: CASGTTYYEQYF.

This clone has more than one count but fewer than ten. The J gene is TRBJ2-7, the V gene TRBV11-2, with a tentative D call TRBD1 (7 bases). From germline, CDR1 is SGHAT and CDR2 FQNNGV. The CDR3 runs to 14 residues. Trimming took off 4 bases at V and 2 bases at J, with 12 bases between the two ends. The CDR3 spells CASSYRGLTYEQYF. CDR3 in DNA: TGTGCCAGCAGCTACAGGGGACTGACCTACGAGCAGTACTTC.

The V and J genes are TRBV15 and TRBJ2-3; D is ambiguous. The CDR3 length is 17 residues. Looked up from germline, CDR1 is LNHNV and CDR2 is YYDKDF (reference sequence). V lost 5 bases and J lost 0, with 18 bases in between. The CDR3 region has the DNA TGTGCCACCAGCTCCGCCGGCTGGGGTGGGAGCACAGATACGCAGTATTTT. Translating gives CATSSAGWGGSTDTQYF.

The CDR3 is CASASGTSGLLGTGELFF. The CDR3, as DNA: TGTGCCAGTGCCTCCGGGACTAGCGGACTTCTGGGCACCGGGGAGCTGTTTTTT. The gene calls are TRBV28 and TRBJ2-2; 11 bases fit TRBD2. The CDR3 is 18 amino acids. Trimming took 9 bases from V and 4 from J; bases not matched to a gene: 16. The germline gives CDR1 MDHEN, CDR2 SYDVKM.

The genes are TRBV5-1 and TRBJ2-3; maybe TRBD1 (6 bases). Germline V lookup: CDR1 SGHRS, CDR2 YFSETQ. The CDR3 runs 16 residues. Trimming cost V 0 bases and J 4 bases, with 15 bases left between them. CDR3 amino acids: CASSLGGLIDSDTQYF. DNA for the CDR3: TGCGCCAGCAGCTTGGGGGGGCTGATTGATTCAGATACGCAGTATTTT.

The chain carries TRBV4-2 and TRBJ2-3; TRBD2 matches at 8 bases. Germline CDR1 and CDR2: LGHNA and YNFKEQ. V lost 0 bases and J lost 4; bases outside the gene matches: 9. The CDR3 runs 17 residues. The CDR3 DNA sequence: TGTGCCAGCAGCCAAGATCTCTTCGGGGGGGCCCCAGATACGCAGTATTTT. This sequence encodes CASSQDLFGGAPDTQYF.

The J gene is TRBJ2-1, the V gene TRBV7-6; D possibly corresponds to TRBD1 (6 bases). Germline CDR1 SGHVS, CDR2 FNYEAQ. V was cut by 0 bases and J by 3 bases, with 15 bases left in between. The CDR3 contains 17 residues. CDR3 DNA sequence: TGTGCCAGCAGCTTAGCCCTGACAGGACGAATCTACAATGAGCAGTTCTTC. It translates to CASSLALTGRIYNEQFF.

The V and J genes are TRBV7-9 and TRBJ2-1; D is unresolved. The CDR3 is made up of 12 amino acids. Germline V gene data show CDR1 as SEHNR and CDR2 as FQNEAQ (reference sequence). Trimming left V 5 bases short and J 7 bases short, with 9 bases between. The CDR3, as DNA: TGTGCCAGCAGCCAAACCCGAAATGAGCAGTTCTTC. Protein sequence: CASSQTRNEQFF.

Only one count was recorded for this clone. The CDR3, as DNA: TGTGCCAGCAGCTTTGGGACTAGCGGGGGGGAACGCGAGACCCAGTACTTC. Residues: CASSFGTSGGERETQYF. The chain uses TRBV7-9 and TRBJ2-5, with TRBD2 matching over 16 bases. CDR1 is SEHNR and CDR2 is FQNEAQ in the germline V gene (reference sequence). The CDR3 consists of 17 residues. The ends lost 3 bases at V and 5 bases at J; junction bases unmatched: 6.

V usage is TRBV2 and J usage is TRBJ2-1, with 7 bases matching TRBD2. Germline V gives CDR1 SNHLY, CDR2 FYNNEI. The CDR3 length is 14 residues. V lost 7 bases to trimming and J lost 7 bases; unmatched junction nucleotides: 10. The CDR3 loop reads CASTRPGTTNEQFF. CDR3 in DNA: TGTGCCAGCACCAGACCCGGGACTACTAATGAGCAGTTCTTC.

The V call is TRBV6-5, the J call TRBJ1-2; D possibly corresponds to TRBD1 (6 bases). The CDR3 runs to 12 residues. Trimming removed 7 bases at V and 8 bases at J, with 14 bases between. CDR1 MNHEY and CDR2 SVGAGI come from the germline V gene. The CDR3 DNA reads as TGTGCCAGCACCCGGGGGGCAAGCGGCTACACCTTC. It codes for CASTRGASGYTF.

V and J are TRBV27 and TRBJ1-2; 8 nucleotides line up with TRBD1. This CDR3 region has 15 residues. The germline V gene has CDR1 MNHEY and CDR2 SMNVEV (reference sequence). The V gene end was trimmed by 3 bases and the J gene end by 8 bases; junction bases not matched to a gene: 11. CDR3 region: CASSLRGTGPDGYTF. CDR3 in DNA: TGTGCCAGCAGTTTGCGGGGGACAGGCCCTGACGGCTACACCTTC.

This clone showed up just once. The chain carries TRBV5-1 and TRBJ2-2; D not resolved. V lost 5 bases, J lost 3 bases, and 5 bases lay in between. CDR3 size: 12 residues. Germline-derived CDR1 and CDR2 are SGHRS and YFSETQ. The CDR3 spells CASRGYTGELFF. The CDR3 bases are TGCGCCAGCAGAGGCTACACCGGGGAGCTGTTTTTT. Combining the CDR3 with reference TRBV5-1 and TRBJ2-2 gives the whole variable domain KAGVTQTPRYLIKTRGQQVTLSCSPISGHRSVSWYQQTPGQGLQFLFEYFSETQRNKGNFPGRFSGRQFSNSRSEMNVSTLELGDSALYLCASRGYTGELFFGEGSRLTVL.

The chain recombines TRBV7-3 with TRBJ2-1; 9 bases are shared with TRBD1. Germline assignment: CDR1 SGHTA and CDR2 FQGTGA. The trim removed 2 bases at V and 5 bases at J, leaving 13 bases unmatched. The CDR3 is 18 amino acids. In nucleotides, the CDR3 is TGTGCCAGCAGCTTACGGGACAGGGCAGCGTTAATGAACAATGAGCAGTTCTTC. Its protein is CASSLRDRAALMNNEQFF.

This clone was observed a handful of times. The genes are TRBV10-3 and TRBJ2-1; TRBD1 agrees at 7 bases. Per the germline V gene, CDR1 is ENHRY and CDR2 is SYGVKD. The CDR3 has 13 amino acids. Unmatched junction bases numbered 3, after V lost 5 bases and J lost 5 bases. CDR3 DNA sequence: TGTGCCATCAGTCGACAGGGAGACAATGAGCAGTTCTTC. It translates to CAISRQGDNEQFF.

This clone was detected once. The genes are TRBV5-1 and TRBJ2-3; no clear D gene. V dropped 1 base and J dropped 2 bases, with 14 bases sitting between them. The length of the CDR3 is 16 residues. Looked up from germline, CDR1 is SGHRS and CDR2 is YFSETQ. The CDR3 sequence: CASSLLGSKITDTQYF. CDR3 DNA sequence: TGCGCCAGCAGCTTGCTAGGGTCTAAGATCACAGATACGCAGTATTTT.

In DNA, the CDR3 is TGTGCCAGCAGCTTACGTCTGGGTATAGGGTTAAGGGAAAAACTGTTTTTT. Protein product: CASSLRLGIGLREKLFF. The V gene is TRBV11-2, the J gene TRBJ1-4; D call uncertain. Germline CDR1 and CDR2: SGHAT and FQNNGV. CDR3 length: 17 residues. With 2 bases removed from V and 8 bases from J, the gap between germline ends came to 21 bases.